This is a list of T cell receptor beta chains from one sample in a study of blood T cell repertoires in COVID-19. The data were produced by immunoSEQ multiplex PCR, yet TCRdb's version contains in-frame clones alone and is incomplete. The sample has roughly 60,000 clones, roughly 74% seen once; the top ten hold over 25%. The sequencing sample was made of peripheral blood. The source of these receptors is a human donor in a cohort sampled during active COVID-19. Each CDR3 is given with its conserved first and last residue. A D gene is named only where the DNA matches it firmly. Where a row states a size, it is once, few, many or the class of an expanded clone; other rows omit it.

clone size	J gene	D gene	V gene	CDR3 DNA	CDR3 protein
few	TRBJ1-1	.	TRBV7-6	TGTGCCAGCAGCAGAGACACGAACACTGAAGCTTTCTTT	CASSRDTNTEAFF
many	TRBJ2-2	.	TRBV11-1	TGTGCCAGCAGCTTCCTTCCCCCACAGGGATCCGGGGAGCTGTTTTTT	CASSFLPPQGSGELFF
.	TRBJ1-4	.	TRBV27	TGTGCCAGCAGCTCTGGACAGTCGGGGAATGAAAAACTGTTTTTT	CASSSGQSGNEKLFF
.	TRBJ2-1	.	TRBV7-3	TGTGCCAGCAGCTTAGATAGCGGTTCGCAGTTCTTC	CASSLDSGSQFF
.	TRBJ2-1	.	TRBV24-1	TGTGCCACCAGTGATTTGTCTGCGAGCGATGAGCAGTTCTTC	CATSDLSASDEQFF
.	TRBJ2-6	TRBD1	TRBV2	TGTGCCAGCAGTTCACCGGGACAGGGTCCCGGGGCCAACGTCCTGACTTTC	CASSSPGQGPGANVLTF
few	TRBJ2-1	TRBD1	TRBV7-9	TGTGCCAGCAGCTTGCCCGTCACAGGGGGCAATGAGCAGTTCTTC	CASSLPVTGGNEQFF
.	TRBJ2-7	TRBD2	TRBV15	TGTGCCACCAGCAGAGGGCTAGCGGAGACCTACGAGCAGTACTTC	CATSRGLAETYEQYF
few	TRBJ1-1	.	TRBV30	TGTGCCTGGAGTGTTTGGGGGCTGGGCACTGAAGCTTTCTTT	CAWSVWGLGTEAFF
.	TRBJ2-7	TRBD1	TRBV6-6	TGTGCCAGCAGCCTCGGACAGGGGTCGGGCGAGCAGTACTTC	CASSLGQGSGEQYF
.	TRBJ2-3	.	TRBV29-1	TGCAGCGTTGTTTTGACGAGGGGCACAGATACGCAGTATTTT	CSVVLTRGTDTQYF
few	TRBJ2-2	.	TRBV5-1	TGCGCCAGCAGCTTGGAGGACACTTACACCGGGGAGCTGTTTTTT	CASSLEDTYTGELFF
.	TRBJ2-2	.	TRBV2	TGTGCCAGCAGTGGTTCTGGGGGGGCCACCGGGGAGCTGTTTTTT	CASSGSGGATGELFF
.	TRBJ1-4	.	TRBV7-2	TGTGCCAGCAGCTTACTTGGGGTGCGGGAACTGTTTTTT	CASSLLGVRELFF
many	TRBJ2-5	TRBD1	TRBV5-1	TGCGCCAGCAGCTTGGGAACAGGGGCGAAAGGAGAGACCCAGTACTTC	CASSLGTGAKGETQYF
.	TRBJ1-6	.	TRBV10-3	TGTGCCATCAGTCGGGGGGGATCGGGTTCACCCCTCCACTTT	CAISRGGSGSPLHF
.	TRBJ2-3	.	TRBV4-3	TGCGCCAGCAGCCAAGATCAAGCGGCAGATACGCAGTATTTT	CASSQDQAADTQYF
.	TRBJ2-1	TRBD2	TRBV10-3	TGTGCCATCATGGCTAGCGGGTCAAGCTCCTACAATGAGCAGTTCTTC	CAIMASGSSSYNEQFF
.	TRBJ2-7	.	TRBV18	TGTGCCAGCTCGTCGACTTTGGGTTCCTACGAGCAGTACTTC	CASSSTLGSYEQYF
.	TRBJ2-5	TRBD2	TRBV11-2	TGTGCCAGCAGCGGAAAGGCGGGAGGGCCCCGTGAGACCCAGTACTTC	CASSGKAGGPRETQYF
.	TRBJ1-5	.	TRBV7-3	TGTGCCAGCAGCTTAGGGCAGGGTAGCAATCAGCCCCAGCATTTT	CASSLGQGSNQPQHF
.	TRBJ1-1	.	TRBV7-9	TGTGCCAGCAGCTTACCCGGAGGGGACACTGAAGCTTTCTTT	CASSLPGGDTEAFF
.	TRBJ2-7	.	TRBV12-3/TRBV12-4	TGTGCCAGCAGTTTCACAGGGATCGAGCAGTACTTC	CASSFTGIEQYF
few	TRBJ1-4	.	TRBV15	TGTGCCACCAGCAGAGGTTTCGGGGGTGCGGGGGAAAAACTGTTTTTT	CATSRGFGGAGEKLFF
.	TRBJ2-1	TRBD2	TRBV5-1	TGCGCCAGCAGTCCGGGACTAGCGGGAGAAGGTGAGCAGTTCTTC	CASSPGLAGEGEQFF
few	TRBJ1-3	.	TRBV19	TGTGCCAGTAGTATGGAGGCGGGATTAGTTGGAAACACCATATATTTT	CASSMEAGLVGNTIYF
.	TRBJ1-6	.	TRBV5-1	TGCGCCAGCAGCTTGGGGGGGGATTCACCCCTCCACTTT	CASSLGGDSPLHF
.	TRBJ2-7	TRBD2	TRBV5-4	TGTGCCAGCTTTAGCGGGAGAACCCCTCACGAGCAGTACTTC	CASFSGRTPHEQYF
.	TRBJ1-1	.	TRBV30	TGTGCCTGGAGTGGGACTGACATCTCAGCTTTCTTT	CAWSGTDISAFF
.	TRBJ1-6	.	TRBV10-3	TGTGCCATCAGTGAGTGGGGATCGGGGTCCGGGTCACCCCTCCACTTT	CAISEWGSGSGSPLHF
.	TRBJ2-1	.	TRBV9	TGTGCCAGCAGCGGTGCGGGGGAGCAGTTCTTC	CASSGAGEQFF
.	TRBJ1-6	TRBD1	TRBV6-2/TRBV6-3	TGTGCCAGCAGTTTACGACAGGGATCACCCCTCCACTTT	CASSLRQGSPLHF
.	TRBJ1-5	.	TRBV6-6	TGTGCCAGCAGCCCCACAACCAATCAGCCCCAGCATTTT	CASSPTTNQPQHF
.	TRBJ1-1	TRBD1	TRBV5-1	TGCGCCAGCAGCTTGGTGGGACAGGGAAACACTGAAGCTTTCTTT	CASSLVGQGNTEAFF
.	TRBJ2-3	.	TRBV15	TGTGCCACCAGCAGAGATCGGTACCATACGCAGTATTTT	CATSRDRYHTQYF
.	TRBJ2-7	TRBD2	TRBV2	TGTGCCAGCAGTGAAGTTGCGGGAGGGGTACCGAACGAGCAGTACTTC	CASSEVAGGVPNEQYF